This TCR beta chain was identified during a study of blood T cells in healthy people across ages. The CDR3 consists of 12 residues. Germline CDR1 MNHNS, CDR2 SASEGT. The V end was cut by 10 bases, the J end by 8 bases, with 17 bases between. The second PCR ran 7 to 11 cycles with a sample-barcoded 5' primer and J-beta primers. TCRdb re-derived calls from the 5' RACE reads in MiXCR, one entry per CDR3 protein. The table lists 1.4 million to 1.5 million distinct CDR3 sequences, about 40% of them singletons. V gene TRBV6-1 combines with J gene TRBJ1-2; possibly TRBD1 for D (5 bases). Sequencing was performed on blood. The source is a woman under 30 in good health. CDR3 DNA sequence: TGTGCCAACCAGGGACTTGGAATCGGCTACACCTTC. Encoded protein: CANQGLGIGYTF.